This entry describes one T cell receptor beta chain. Its antigen is unidentified. The data originate from a study of T cells expressing NK-cell markers. Broader study findings: The CD3+CD56-NKG2C+ fraction of several donors was likewise dominated by these clonotypes.

Germline V gene data show CDR1 as LNHNV and CDR2 as YYDKDF (reference sequence). The CDR3 totals 17 residues. TCRdb derives one entry per CDR3 protein from the 5' RACE reads, leaving out DNA. This listing includes roughly 180,000 distinct CDR3 sequences. The sample consisted of blood T cells: a sorted CD56 or NKG2C T cell subset, CD4+ or CD8+ T cells, or bulk PBMC T cells (not recorded which). The TCR comes from a man aged 18-75 years in good health. The rearrangement uses TRBV15 and TRBJ2-5; TCRdb returns TRBD1, unconfirmable since there is no DNA. The CDR3: CATSRGAVRGLEETQYF.